Presented here are 23 T cell receptor beta chains from one specimen sequenced in a study of cytomegalovirus exposure and HLA in healthy donors. With 60 Vbeta and 13 Jbeta primers, the PCR was carried out. Profiled with immunoSEQ multiplex PCR; TCRdb holds only in-frame clones, not every one. This table has 95,000 to 100,000 clones, around a tenth appearing once. Source material: PBMCs. All receptors come from a man aged 45-65 years in good health and CMV-seropositive.

This clone came up a few times. This sequence joins TRBV6-6 and TRBJ2-2; no reliable D call. CDR3 length: 13 residues. V gave up 6 bases and J gave up 8 bases, with 13 bases separating them. The germline V gene encodes CDR1 MNHNY and CDR2 SVGAGI (reference sequence). The CDR3 sequence: CASSGLPRGELFF. CDR3 nucleotides: TGTGCCAGCAGCGGCCTCCCGAGGGGGGAGCTGTTTTTT.

This clone has more than one count but fewer than ten. The chain employs TRBV10-3 and TRBJ2-1, with D maybe TRBD2 (6 bases). The CDR3 spans 12 residues. Germline V gene data show CDR1 as ENHRY and CDR2 as SYGVKD. V lost 8 bases to trimming and J lost 6 bases, with 11 bases between them. The CDR3: CAIHAGGNEQFF. The DNA of the CDR3 is TGTGCCATCCACGCCGGGGGCAATGAGCAGTTCTTC.

The chain couples TRBV12-5 to TRBJ2-2; TRBD1 aligns across 7 bases. Germline CDR1 and CDR2: LGHNT and FRNRAP. The CDR3 runs 18 residues. The V segment lost 2 bases and the J segment 3 bases; nucleotides outside the gene matches: 12. CDR3 sequence reads: CASGLFTLTGQYTGELFF. CDR3 nucleotide sequence: TGTGCTAGTGGTTTGTTTACTTTAACGGGACAGTACACCGGGGAGCTGTTTTTT.

In its sample, this clone was seen a few times. A read error may account for a junction end that differs from germline. This chain uses TRBV9 with TRBJ2-1, with TRBD2 identical over 14 bases. CDR3 length equals 15 residues. Per germline, CDR1 SGDLS and CDR2 YYNGEE. The CDR3 loop is CASSVGTSGRNEQLF. The CDR3 DNA reads as TGTGCCAGCAGCGTAGGGACTAGCGGGAGGAATGAGCAGCTCTTC.

This clone was observed a handful of times. The J gene is TRBJ2-5, the V gene TRBV6-1, with TRBD2 identical over 8 bases. CDR1 is MNHNS, CDR2 SASEGT, per germline. Trimming at V came to 0 bases and at J to 5 bases, leaving 5 bases not matched to a gene. This CDR3 comprises 15 residues. The CDR3 sequence: CASSEAGLGVETQYF. The DNA for the CDR3 is TGTGCCAGCAGTGAAGCGGGACTAGGGGTGGAGACCCAGTACTTC.

This clone was counted only a few times. CDR3 protein: CASSEVRRETQYF. The CDR3 DNA reads as TGTGCCAGCAGTGAAGTTCGTCGGGAGACCCAGTACTTC. The chain carries TRBV6-1 and TRBJ2-5; the D is unclear. Trimming removed 1 base at V and 5 bases at J, with 8 bases between. Germline V gene data show CDR1 as MNHNS and CDR2 as SASEGT. The CDR3 is made up of 13 amino acids.

This clone turned up a few times. This chain joins TRBV27 and TRBJ1-4, with D perhaps matching TRBD1 (6 bases). V lost 5 bases, J lost 3 bases, and 7 bases lay in between. CDR3 length equals 13 residues. In germline, CDR1 is MNHEY, CDR2 SMNVEV (reference sequence). The DNA for the CDR3 is TGTGCCAGCAGTCGGACAGCTAATGAAAAACTGTTTTTT. Encoded protein: CASSRTANEKLFF.

This chain joins TRBV7-3 and TRBJ2-1; the match to TRBD1 covers 9 bases. The V gene end was trimmed by 4 bases and the J gene end by 5 bases; junction bases not matched to a gene: 12. The CDR3 has 17 amino acids. Germline V gene sequence: CDR1 SGHTA, CDR2 FQGTGA. CDR3 loop: CASSSTRGTGLNNEQFF. The CDR3 nucleotides are TGTGCCAGCAGCTCCACTCGCGGGACAGGGCTTAACAATGAGCAGTTCTTC.

J is TRBJ1-6 and V is TRBV5-8, with D possibly matching TRBD1 (5 bases). The CDR3 consists of 14 residues. Germline CDR1 is SGHTS and CDR2 is YDEGEE. The CDR3 spells CATTTGLYNSPLHF. The CDR3 bases are TGTGCTACGACCACGGGACTTTATAATTCACCCCTCCACTTT.

This clone was seen a handful of times. The V gene is TRBV27, the J gene TRBJ2-5, with TRBD2 as a possible D gene (6 bases). Germline lookup yields CDR1 MNHEY and CDR2 SMNVEV (reference sequence). The CDR3 totals 15 residues. Trimming pared 4 bases from V and 3 bases from J, leaving 15 bases between. The CDR3 protein is CASSSQMEGEETQYF. In nucleotides, the CDR3 is TGTGCCAGCAGTTCCCAGATGGAGGGTGAAGAGACCCAGTACTTC.

V is TRBV7-6 and J is TRBJ2-1, with D perhaps TRBD1 (6 bases). This CDR3 spans 15 amino acids. V lost 5 bases and J lost 0, with 11 bases in between. The V gene's germline CDR1 is SGHVS and CDR2 FNYEAQ. The DNA for the CDR3 is TGTGCCAGCAGCGGGGGCCAGGGCTCCTACAATGAGCAGTTCTTC. Its translation: CASSGGQGSYNEQFF. The full variable domain, rest sourced from reference TRBV7-6 and TRBJ2-1, is GAGVSQSPRYKVTKRGQDVALRCDPISGHVSLYWYRQALGQGPEFLTYFNYEAQQDKSGLPNDRFSAERPEGSISTLTIQRTEQRDSAMYRCASSGGQGSYNEQFFGPGTRLTVL.

The genes are TRBV11-3 and TRBJ1-1; no definite D call. Germline values: CDR1 SGHNT, CDR2 YENEEA. The CDR3 extends over 13 amino acids. The ends were cut back, 0 bases at V and 11 bases at J, with 13 bases in the middle. For the CDR3, the DNA is TGTGCCAGCAGCTTAGACCCGGGGATGAGCGCTTTCTTT. It is translated as CASSLDPGMSAFF.

CDR3 residues: CASRMDRGTYGYTF. For the CDR3, the DNA is TGTGCCAGTAGGATGGACAGGGGAACCTATGGCTACACCTTC. The V call is TRBV19, the J call TRBJ1-2; TRBD1 agrees at 9 bases. After removal of 6 bases from V and 4 bases from J, the junction contained 6 bases not matched to a gene. This CDR3 is 14 amino acids long. Germline CDR1 LNHDA, CDR2 SQIVND (reference sequence).

The table lists this clone with a few counts. The chain uses TRBV25-1 and TRBJ2-3; D is possibly TRBD1 (5 bases). V was clipped by 4 bases and J by 0 bases, with 14 bases between them. The germline gives CDR1 MGHDK, CDR2 SYGVNS. The CDR3 sequence is 16 residues long. The DNA for the CDR3 is TGTGCCAGCAGTGTCCTAGGGGTCACTAGCACAGATACGCAGTATTTT. This gives the protein CASSVLGVTSTDTQYF. Supplemented by reference TRBV25-1 and TRBJ2-3, the full variable domain reads EADIYQTPRYLVIGTGKKITLECSQTMGHDKMYWYQQDPGMELHLIHYSYGVNSTEKGDLSSESTVSRIRTEHFPLTLESARPSHTSQYLCASSVLGVTSTDTQYFGPGTRLTVL.

This clone was detected only a few times. The CDR3 protein is CASSSFYEQYF. CDR3 DNA sequence: TGTGCCAGCAGCTCGTTTTACGAGCAGTACTTC. The chain uses TRBV28 and TRBJ2-7; D gene uncertain. Germline CDR1 is MDHEN and CDR2 is SYDVKM. V lost 6 bases, J lost 4 bases, and 7 bases lay in between. The CDR3 length is 11 residues.

The table lists this clone with many counts. The chain links TRBV6-4 to TRBJ2-1, with a tentative D call TRBD2 (5 bases). The CDR3 has 14 residues. Germline CDR1 and CDR2: MRHNA and SNTAGT. The V end was cut by 2 bases, the J end by 0 bases, with 5 bases between. CDR3 region: CASSDGSSYNEQFF. For the CDR3, the DNA is TGTGCCAGCAGTGACGGGAGCTCCTACAATGAGCAGTTCTTC.

This clone was seen ten or more times. The gene calls are TRBV30 and TRBJ2-7, with D possibly matching TRBD2 (6 bases). Germline CDR1 reads GTSNPN; CDR2 reads SVGIG (reference sequence). V lost 0 bases and J lost 1, with 10 bases in between. The CDR3 is 14 amino acids. The CDR3 here is CAWSVRGGSYEQYF. CDR3 sequence (DNA): TGTGCCTGGAGTGTACGGGGAGGATCCTACGAGCAGTACTTC.

The chain recombines TRBV28 with TRBJ1-2; 9 bases are shared with TRBD1. V was clipped by 6 bases and J by 2 bases; unmatched bases: 10. This CDR3 is 16 amino acids long. CDR1 and CDR2 from the germline V gene are MDHEN and SYDVKM. In DNA, the CDR3 is TGTGCCAGCAGCGAGTCCGGGACAGGGAAAAACTATGGCTACACCTTC. This sequence encodes CASSESGTGKNYGYTF.

This clone was seen a few times. V and J are TRBV5-1 and TRBJ1-2, with D hard to call. In germline, CDR1 is SGHRS, CDR2 YFSETQ. The V gene lost 1 base and the J gene lost 5 bases, with 12 bases spanning the gap. The CDR3 consists of 14 residues. This CDR3 reads CASSLTESGYGYTF. The DNA of the CDR3 is TGCGCCAGCAGCTTGACAGAATCGGGATATGGCTACACCTTC.

The gene calls are TRBV4-1 and TRBJ2-2, with 15 bases matching TRBD2. The germline CDR1 and CDR2 sequences are MGHRA and YSYEKL. There are 16 residues in the CDR3. With V trimmed by 8 bases and J by 7 bases, 8 bases remained unmatched. The CDR3 loop reads CASRPGLAGGGGELFF. CDR3 in DNA: TGCGCCAGCCGACCGGGACTAGCGGGAGGTGGCGGGGAGCTGTTTTTT.

This clone occurred a few times. This rearrangement joins TRBV6-1 to TRBJ1-1; TRBD1 matches 8 bases. This CDR3 spans 15 amino acids. Germline-derived CDR1 and CDR2 are MNHNS and SASEGT. The junction had 5 bases not matched to a gene; V was cut back by 1 base and J by 4 bases. CDR3 in DNA: TGTGCCAGCAGTGAAGGGTTCAGGGGGCTCACTGAAGCTTTCTTT. Its translation: CASSEGFRGLTEAFF.

This clone has more than one count but fewer than ten. V and J are TRBV28 and TRBJ1-5, with TRBD1 matching over 8 bases. CDR3 length: 13 amino acids. Germline V gene sequence: CDR1 MDHEN, CDR2 SYDVKM. The ends lost 10 bases at V and 3 bases at J; junction bases unmatched: 5. The CDR3 reads CATNRGYNQPQHF. Here the CDR3 DNA reads TGTGCCACCAACAGGGGGTACAATCAGCCCCAGCATTTT.

The chain joins TRBV11-2 to TRBJ1-3; no definite D call. The CDR3 is 14 amino acids. Germline V gives CDR1 SGHAT, CDR2 FQNNGV. The ends were cut back, 1 base at V and 4 bases at J, with 8 bases in the middle. CDR3 region: CASSLGLRGNTIYF. The DNA for the CDR3 is TGTGCCAGCAGCTTAGGGTTGAGAGGAAACACCATATATTTT.